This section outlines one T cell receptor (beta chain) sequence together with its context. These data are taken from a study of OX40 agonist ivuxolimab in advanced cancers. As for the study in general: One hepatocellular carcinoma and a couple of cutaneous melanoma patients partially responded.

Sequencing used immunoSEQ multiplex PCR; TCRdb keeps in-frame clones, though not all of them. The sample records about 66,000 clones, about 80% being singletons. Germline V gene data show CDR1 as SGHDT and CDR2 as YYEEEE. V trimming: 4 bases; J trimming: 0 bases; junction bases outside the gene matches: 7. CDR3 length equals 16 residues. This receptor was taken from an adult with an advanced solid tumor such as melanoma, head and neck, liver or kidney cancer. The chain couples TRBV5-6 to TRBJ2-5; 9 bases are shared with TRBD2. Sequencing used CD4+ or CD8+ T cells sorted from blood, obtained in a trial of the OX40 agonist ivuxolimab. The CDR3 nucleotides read TGTGCCAGCAGCGCTTGGGGACTAGCCTACCAAGAGACCCAGTACTTC. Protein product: CASSAWGLAYQETQYF.